The clone carrying this TCR beta chain was seen ten or more times. These data come from a study of early T cells in non-severe SARS-CoV-2 infection. TCRdb fed the 5' RACE reads into MiXCR, producing one record per CDR3 protein. The sample lists 60,000 or so distinct CDR3 sequences, 10% to 13% occurring once. The sequenced material came from whole blood. The TCR was taken from an adult who was a healthcare worker with PCR-confirmed SARS-CoV-2 infection or an uninfected control (not recorded which).

DNA of the CDR3: TGTGCCAGCAGTTCGGGACAGGGTGGCACTGAAGCTTTCTTT. This encodes CASSSGQGGTEAFF. V is TRBV6-2 or TRBV6-3 and J is TRBJ1-1, with 9 bases identical to TRBD1. Germline loops: CDR1 MNHEY, CDR2 SVGEGT. This CDR3 has 14 residues. Trimming removed 4 bases from V and 4 bases from J; junction bases left unmatched: 4.